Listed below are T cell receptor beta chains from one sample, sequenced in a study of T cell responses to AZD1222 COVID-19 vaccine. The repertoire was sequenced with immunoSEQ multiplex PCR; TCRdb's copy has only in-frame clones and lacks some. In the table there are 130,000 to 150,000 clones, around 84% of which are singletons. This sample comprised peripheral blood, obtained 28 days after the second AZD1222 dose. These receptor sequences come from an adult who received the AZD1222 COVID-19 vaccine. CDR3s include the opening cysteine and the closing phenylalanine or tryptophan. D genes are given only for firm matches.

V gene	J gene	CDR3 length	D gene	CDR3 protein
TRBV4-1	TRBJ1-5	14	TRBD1	CASSPQQGIQPQHF
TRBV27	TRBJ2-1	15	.	CASSLRVQGYNEQFF
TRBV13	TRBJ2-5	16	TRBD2	CASSLGASGISETQYF
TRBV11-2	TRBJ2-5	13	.	CASSRGFQETQYF
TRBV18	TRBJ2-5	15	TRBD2	CASSLASGNRETQYF
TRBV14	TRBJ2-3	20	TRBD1	CASSQGRGRDRVTKADTQYF
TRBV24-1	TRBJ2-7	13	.	CATSDLAAYEQYF
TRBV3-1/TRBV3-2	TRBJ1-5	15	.	CASSQEGGFNQPQHF
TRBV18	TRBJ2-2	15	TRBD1	CASSKQGANTGELFF
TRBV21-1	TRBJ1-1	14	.	CASSRMGQGIEAFF
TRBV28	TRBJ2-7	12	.	CASRRRVFEQYF
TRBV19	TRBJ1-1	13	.	CASSIGQAVEAFF
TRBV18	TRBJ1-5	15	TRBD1	CASSDRGSEEQPQHF
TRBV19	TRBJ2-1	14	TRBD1	CASRQDRGIYEQFF
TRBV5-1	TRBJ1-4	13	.	CASSAQGNEKLFF
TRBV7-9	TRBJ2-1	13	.	CASSPRGSDEQFF
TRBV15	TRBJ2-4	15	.	CATSRDLGTGKEWHF
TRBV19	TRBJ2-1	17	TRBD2	CASGLAGVVSSYNEQFF
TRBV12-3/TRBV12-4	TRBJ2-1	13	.	CASSWIPYNEQFF
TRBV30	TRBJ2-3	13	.	CAWSDTSTDTQYF
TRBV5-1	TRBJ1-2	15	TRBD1	CASPRTGAGNYGYTF
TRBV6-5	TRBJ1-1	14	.	CASSYQTANTEAFF
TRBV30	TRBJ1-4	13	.	CAWRRQLEGKLFF
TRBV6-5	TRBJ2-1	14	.	CASSTRTRVNEQFF
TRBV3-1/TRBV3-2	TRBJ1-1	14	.	CASSQEGGDTEAFF
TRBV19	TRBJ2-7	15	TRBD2	CASSIGLSGTYEQYF
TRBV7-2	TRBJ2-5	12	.	CASSLVRETQYF
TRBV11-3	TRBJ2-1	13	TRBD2	CASSLAAINEQFF
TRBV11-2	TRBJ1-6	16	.	CASSQVRGTVNSPLHF
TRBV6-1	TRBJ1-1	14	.	CASSEAPGLTEAFF
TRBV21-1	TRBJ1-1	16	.	CASSTDRGQMNTEAFF
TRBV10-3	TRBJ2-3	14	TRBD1	CAISGTGVTDTQYF
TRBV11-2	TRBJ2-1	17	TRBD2	CASSSGSGTSGLHEQFF
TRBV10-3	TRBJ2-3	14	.	CAIQQSASTDTQYF
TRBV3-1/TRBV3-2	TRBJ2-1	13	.	CASSQGLYNEQFF
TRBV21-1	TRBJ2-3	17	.	CASPHFSQPVGTDTQYF
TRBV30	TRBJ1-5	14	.	CAWSPDVLGKPQHF
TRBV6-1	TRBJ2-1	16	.	CASSEAYLGRYNEQFF
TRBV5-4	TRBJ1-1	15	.	CASSLAQDKNTEAFF